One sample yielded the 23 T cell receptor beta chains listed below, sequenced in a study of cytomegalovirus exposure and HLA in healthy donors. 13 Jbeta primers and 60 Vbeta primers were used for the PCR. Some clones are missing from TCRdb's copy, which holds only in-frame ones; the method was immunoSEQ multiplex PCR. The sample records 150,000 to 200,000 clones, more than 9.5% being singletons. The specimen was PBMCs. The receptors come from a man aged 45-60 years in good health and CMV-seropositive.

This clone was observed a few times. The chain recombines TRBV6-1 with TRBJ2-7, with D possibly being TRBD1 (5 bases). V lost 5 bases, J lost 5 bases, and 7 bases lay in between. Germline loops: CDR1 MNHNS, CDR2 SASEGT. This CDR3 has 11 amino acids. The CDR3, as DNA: TGTGCCAGCAGTCAGGGTAACGAGCAGTACGTC. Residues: CASSQGNEQYV.

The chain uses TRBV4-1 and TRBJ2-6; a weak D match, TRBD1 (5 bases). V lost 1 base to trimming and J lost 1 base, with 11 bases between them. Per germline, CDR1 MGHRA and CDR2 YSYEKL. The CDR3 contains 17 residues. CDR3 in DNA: TGCGCCAGCAGCCAAGGGGCCTCAGGGTCTGGGGCCAACGTCCTGACTTTC. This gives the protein CASSQGASGSGANVLTF.

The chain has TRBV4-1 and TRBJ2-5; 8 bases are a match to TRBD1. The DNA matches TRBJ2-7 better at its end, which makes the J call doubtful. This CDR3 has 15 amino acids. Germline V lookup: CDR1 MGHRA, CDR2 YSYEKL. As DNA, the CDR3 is TGCGCCAGCAGCGACCGACAGGGGATGTCTTACGAGCAGTACTTC. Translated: CASSDRQGMSYEQYF.

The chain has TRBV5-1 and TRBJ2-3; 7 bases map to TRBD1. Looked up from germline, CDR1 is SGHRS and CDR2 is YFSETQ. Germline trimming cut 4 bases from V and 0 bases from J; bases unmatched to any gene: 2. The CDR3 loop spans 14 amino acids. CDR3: CASSLGQSTDTQYF. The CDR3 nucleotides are TGCGCCAGCAGCCTGGGACAGAGCACAGATACGCAGTATTTT.

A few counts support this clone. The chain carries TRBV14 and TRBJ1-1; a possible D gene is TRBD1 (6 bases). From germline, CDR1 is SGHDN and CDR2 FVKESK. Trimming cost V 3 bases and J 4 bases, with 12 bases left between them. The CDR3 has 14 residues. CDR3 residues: CASSHKQGGTEAFF. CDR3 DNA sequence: TGTGCCAGCAGCCATAAACAGGGTGGCACTGAAGCTTTCTTT. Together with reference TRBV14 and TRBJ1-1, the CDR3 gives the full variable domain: EAGVTQFPSHSVIEKGQTVTLRCDPISGHDNLYWYRRVMGKEIKFLLHFVKESKQDESGMPNNRFLAERTGGTYSTLKVQPAELEDSGVYFCASSHKQGGTEAFFGQGTRLTVV.

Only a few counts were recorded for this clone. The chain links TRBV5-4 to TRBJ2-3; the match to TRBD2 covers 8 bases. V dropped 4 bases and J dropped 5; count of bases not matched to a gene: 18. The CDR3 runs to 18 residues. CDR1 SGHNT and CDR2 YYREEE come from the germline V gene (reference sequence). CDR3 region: CASSTPVPLAGRLDTQYF. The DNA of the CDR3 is TGTGCCAGCAGCACCCCCGTCCCCTTAGCGGGGAGGTTAGATACGCAGTATTTT.

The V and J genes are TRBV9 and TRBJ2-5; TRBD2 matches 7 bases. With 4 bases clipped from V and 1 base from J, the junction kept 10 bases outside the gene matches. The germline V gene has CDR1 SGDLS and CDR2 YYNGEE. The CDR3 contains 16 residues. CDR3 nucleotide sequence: TGTGCCAGCAGCCCCCGATTAGCGGGCCTCCAAGAGACCCAGTACTTC. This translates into CASSPRLAGLQETQYF.

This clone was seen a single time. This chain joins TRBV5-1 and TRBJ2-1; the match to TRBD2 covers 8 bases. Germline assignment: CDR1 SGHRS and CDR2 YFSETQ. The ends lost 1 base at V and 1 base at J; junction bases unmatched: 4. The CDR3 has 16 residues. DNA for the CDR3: TGCGCCAGCAGCTTGTCGGGGGGGGAGTCCTACAATGAGCAGTTCTTC. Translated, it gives CASSLSGGESYNEQFF.

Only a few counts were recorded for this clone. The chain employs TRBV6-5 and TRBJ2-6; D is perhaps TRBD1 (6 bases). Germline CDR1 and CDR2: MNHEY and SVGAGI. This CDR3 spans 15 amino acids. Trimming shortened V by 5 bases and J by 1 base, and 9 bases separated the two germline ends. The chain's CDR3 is CASSIDRSGANVLTF. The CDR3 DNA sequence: TGTGCCAGCAGTATCGACAGGTCTGGGGCCAACGTCCTGACTTTC.

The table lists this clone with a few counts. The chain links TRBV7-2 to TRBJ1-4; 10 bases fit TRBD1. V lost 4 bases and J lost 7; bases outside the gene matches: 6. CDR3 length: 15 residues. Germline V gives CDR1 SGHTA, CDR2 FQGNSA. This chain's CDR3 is CASSYDRGRFEKLFF. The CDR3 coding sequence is TGTGCCAGCAGCTACGACAGGGGGCGGTTTGAAAAACTGTTTTTT.

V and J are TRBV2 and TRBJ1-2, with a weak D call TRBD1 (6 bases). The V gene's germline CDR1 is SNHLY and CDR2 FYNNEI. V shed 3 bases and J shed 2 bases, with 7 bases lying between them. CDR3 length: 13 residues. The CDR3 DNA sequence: TGTGCCAGCAGTGACGGACAGAACTATGGCTACACCTTC. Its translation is CASSDGQNYGYTF.

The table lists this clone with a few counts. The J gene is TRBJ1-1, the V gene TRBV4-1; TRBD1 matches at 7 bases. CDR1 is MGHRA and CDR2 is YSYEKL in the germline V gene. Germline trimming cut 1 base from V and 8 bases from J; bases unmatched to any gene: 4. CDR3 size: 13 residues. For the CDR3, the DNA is TGCGCCAGCAGCCAAGTAGAAGGGGGCGAAGCTTTCTTT. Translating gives CASSQVEGGEAFF.

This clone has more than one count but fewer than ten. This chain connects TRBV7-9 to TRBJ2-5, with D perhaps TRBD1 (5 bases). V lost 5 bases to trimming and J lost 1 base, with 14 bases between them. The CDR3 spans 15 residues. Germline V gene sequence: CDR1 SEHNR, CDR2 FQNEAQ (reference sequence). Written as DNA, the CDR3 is TGTGCCAGCAGCCTTCCACGACAGTTCCAAGAGACCCAGTACTTC. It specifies CASSLPRQFQETQYF.

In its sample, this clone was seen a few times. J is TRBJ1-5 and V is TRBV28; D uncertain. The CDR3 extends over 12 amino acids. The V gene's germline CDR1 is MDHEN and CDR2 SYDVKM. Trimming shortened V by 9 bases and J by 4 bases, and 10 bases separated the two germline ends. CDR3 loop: CASVSLNQPQHF. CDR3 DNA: TGTGCCAGTGTGAGTCTGAATCAGCCCCAGCATTTT.

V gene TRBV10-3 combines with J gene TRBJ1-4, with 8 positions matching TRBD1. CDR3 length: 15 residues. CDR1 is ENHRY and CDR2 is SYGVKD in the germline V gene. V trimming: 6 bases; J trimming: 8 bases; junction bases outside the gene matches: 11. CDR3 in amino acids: CAISSGQGLGEKLFF. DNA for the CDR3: TGTGCCATCAGCTCAGGACAGGGATTAGGAGAAAAACTGTTTTTT.

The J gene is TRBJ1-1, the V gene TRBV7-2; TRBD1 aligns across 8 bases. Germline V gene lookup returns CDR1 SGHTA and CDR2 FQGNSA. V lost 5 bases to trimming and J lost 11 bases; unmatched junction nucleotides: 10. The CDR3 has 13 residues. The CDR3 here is CASSTHRGVGAFF. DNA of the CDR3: TGTGCCAGCAGCACTCACAGGGGGGTGGGCGCTTTCTTT.

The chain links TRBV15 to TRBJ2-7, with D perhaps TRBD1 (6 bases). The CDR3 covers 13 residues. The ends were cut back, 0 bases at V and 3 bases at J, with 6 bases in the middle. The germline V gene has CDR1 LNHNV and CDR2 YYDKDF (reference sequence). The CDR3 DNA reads TGTGCCACCAGCAGAGAACAGGGCTACGAGCAGTACTTC. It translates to CATSREQGYEQYF.

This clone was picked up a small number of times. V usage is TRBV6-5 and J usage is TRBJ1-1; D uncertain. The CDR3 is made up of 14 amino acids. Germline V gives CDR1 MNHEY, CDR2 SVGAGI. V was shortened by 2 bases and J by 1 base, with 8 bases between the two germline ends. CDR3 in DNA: TGTGCCAGCAGTTACCATCAATCGAACACTGAAGCTTTCTTT. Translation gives CASSYHQSNTEAFF.

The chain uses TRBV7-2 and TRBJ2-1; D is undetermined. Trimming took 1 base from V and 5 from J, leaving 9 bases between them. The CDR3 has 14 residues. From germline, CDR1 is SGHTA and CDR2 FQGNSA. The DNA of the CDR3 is TGTGCCAGCAGCTTAGGAGGAAGGAACAATGAGCAGTTCTTC. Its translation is CASSLGGRNNEQFF.

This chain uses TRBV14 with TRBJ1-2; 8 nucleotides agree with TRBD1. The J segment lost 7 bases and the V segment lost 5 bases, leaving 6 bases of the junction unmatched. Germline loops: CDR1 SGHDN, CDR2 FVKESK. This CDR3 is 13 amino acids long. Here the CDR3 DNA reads TGTGCCAGCAGCAGACAGGGGCGACGTGGCTACACCTTC. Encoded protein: CASSRQGRRGYTF.

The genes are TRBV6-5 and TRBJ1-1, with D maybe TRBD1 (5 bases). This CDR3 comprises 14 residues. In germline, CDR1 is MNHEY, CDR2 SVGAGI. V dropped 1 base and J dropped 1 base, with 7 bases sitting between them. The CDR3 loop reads CASSYWQGNTEAFF. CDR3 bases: TGTGCCAGCAGTTACTGGCAGGGGAACACTGAAGCTTTCTTT.

The CDR3 here is CASSLGQGNSPLHF. CDR3 nucleotide sequence: TGTGCCAGCAGTTTGGGTCAGGGGAATTCACCCCTCCACTTT. V gene TRBV28 combines with J gene TRBJ1-6; D is possibly TRBD1 (6 bases). The CDR3 extends over 14 amino acids. V was clipped by 3 bases and J by 7 bases, with 10 bases between them. Germline lookup yields CDR1 MDHEN and CDR2 SYDVKM.

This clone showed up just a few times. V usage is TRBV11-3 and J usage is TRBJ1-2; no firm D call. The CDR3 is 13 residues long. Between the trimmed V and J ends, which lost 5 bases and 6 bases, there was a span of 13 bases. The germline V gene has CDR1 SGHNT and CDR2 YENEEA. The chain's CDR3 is CASSLGLGDGYTF. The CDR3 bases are TGTGCCAGCAGCCTCGGGCTGGGAGATGGCTACACCTTC.